This T cell receptor beta chain was identified during a study of sequential checkpoint blockade in melanoma. The table came from immunoSEQ multiplex PCR; TCRdb's copy has only in-frame clones and leaves some out. Here the sample spans 7,000 to 10,000 clones, under 80% being singletons. The CDR3 loop spans 13 amino acids. CDR1 is SGHDT, CDR2 YYEEEE, per germline. Between the trimmed V and J ends, which lost 0 bases and 0 bases, there was a span of 4 bases. Stated treatment: randomized to nivolumab then ipilimumab (arm A) or the reverse (arm B). This sequence joins TRBV5-6 and TRBJ2-7; D gene uncertain. The sample here was CD8+ T cells sorted from blood (inferred from file names), taken from a patient given nivolumab and ipilimumab in sequence. The receptor was isolated from a human patient with melanoma. Some clones in this sample may be carry-over from other donors' samples. CDR3 residues: CASSLGYSYEQYF. CDR3 DNA sequence: TGTGCCAGCAGCTTGGGTTACTCCTACGAGCAGTACTTC.